This entry lists 5 T cell receptor beta chains sequenced from one sample in a study of vaccination and CD4 T cells after COVID-19 (dated by TCRdb to between 2021 and 2024). No antigen has been assigned to these receptors. The treatment or condition label corresponds to: roughly nine-day PBMC culture with coronavirus spike peptide pools or control peptides (ViraFEST assay). The library was prepared using PCR. Instrument on record: Illumina iSeq 100. TCR sequencing of DNA from cultured CD4+ T cells used the Oncomine TCR Beta short-read assay at the Johns Hopkins FTIC core. Using fastp trimming at Q25 and MiXCR clonotype assembly, TCRdb reanalyzed the public sequencing data and kept in-frame beta chains. Every distinct CDR3 protein forms one entry, paired with its most common genes and DNA. The sample yields about 15,000 distinct CDR3 sequences; just under 80% were counted once. In total, the top ten clones hold roughly 9.1% of the sample.

The sequencing here drew on CD4+ T cells from blood, cultured in vitro, taken after SARS-CoV-2 vaccination. The source of these receptors is a human donor who received a COVID-19 vaccine.

In its sample, this clonotype was seen once. V gene TRBV24-1 combines with J gene TRBJ1-1; perhaps TRBD1 as D (5 bases). Germline assignment: CDR1 KGHDR and CDR2 SFDVKD. Trimming removed 6 bases at V and 0 bases at J, with 19 bases between. This CDR3 contains 17 residues. The CDR3 loop reads CATSNPSTDPLNTEAFF. CDR3 bases: TGTGCCACCAGTAACCCTTCGACAGATCCCTTGAACACTGAAGCTTTCTTT.

V usage is TRBV2 and J usage is TRBJ1-2; 7 bases fit TRBD1. The length of the CDR3 is 12 residues. V lost 8 bases to trimming and J lost 7 bases; unmatched junction nucleotides: 7. In germline, CDR1 is SNHLY, CDR2 FYNNEI. The CDR3 DNA reads TGTGCCAGCTTAGACAGGGAGGTTGGCTACACCTTC. Its translation is CASLDREVGYTF. Using reference TRBV2 and TRBJ1-2 for the parts outside the CDR3, the full variable domain is EPEVTQTPSHQVTQMGQEVILRCVPISNHLYFYWYRQILGQKVEFLVSFYNNEISEKSEIFDDQFSVERPDGSNFTLKIRSTKLEDSAMYFCASLDREVGYTFGSGTRLTVV.

The chain carries TRBV6-1 and TRBJ1-5; D remains ambiguous. CDR1 and CDR2 (germline): MNHNS, SASEGT. Trimming removed 5 bases at V and 5 bases at J, with 10 bases between. This CDR3 has 13 amino acids. CDR3 sequence: CASSRREYQPQHF. As DNA, the CDR3 is TGTGCCAGCAGTCGGAGGGAATATCAGCCCCAGCATTTT.

This clonotype occurred a few times. This sequence joins TRBV7-8 and TRBJ1-5; D might be TRBD1 (5 bases). CDR3 length: 14 residues. The V end was cut by 1 base, the J end by 9 bases, with 13 bases between. The germline V gene encodes CDR1 SGHVS and CDR2 FQNEAQ. This CDR3 is CASSLGGATRPQHF. The CDR3 bases are TGTGCCAGCAGCTTAGGAGGGGCCACGAGGCCCCAGCATTTT. Using reference TRBV7-8 and TRBJ1-5 for the parts outside the CDR3, the full variable domain is GAGVSQSPRYKVAKRGQDVALRCDPISGHVSLFWYQQALGQGPEFLTYFQNEAQLDKSGLPSDRFFAERPEGSVSTLKIQRTQQEDSAVYLCASSLGGATRPQHFGDGTRLSIL.

V gene TRBV7-3 combines with J gene TRBJ2-1; the match to TRBD2 covers 11 bases. This CDR3 is built from 14 residues. The germline CDR1 and CDR2 sequences are SGHTA and FQGTGA. The junction had 3 bases not matched to a gene; V was cut back by 6 bases and J by 5 bases. The CDR3 here is CASSLLAGDNEQFF. The CDR3 DNA is TGTGCCAGCAGTTTACTAGCGGGGGACAATGAGCAGTTCTTC.